These 22 T cell receptor beta chains originate from one sample sequenced in a study of early T cells in non-severe SARS-CoV-2 infection. MiXCR was run by TCRdb on the 5' RACE reads, yielding one entry per CDR3 protein. In the table there are some 63,000 distinct CDR3 sequences, 10% to 15% of which are singletons. The sequenced sample consisted of whole blood. These receptors all come from an adult who was a healthcare worker with PCR-confirmed SARS-CoV-2 infection or an uninfected control (not recorded which).

This clonotype was recorded a few times. This chain joins TRBV10-2 and TRBJ2-7, with 8 nucleotides matching TRBD1. J gave up 3 bases and V 7 bases, and 5 bases lay outside the gene matches. The CDR3 length is 13 residues. CDR1 and CDR2 (germline): WSHSY, SAAADI. The CDR3 protein is CASTGTGLYEQYF. For the CDR3, the DNA is TGCGCCAGCACCGGGACAGGACTCTACGAGCAGTACTTC.

V gene TRBV29-1 combines with J gene TRBJ2-3; possibly TRBD1 or TRBD2 for D (5 bases each). The germline V gene has CDR1 SQVTM and CDR2 ANQGSEA. Trimming shortened V by 5 bases and J by 6 bases, and 15 bases separated the two germline ends. This CDR3 contains 13 residues. In nucleotides, the CDR3 is TGCAGCGTTTGGAGACTTGAGGGGGATACGCAGTATTTT. Protein: CSVWRLEGDTQYF.

This clonotype was seen a handful of times. The chain links TRBV5-1 to TRBJ1-2, with a possible D match to TRBD1 (5 bases). Germline CDR1 SGHRS, CDR2 YFSETQ. The CDR3 covers 13 residues. Trimming took 0 bases from V and 6 from J, leaving 9 bases between them. In DNA form, the CDR3 reads TGCGCCAGCAGCTTGGGAGGGGCGGATGGCTACACCTTC. The encoded protein is CASSLGGADGYTF. Full variable domain (remainder filled in from reference TRBV5-1 and TRBJ1-2): KAGVTQTPRYLIKTRGQQVTLSCSPISGHRSVSWYQQTPGQGLQFLFEYFSETQRNKGNFPGRFSGRQFSNSRSEMNVSTLELGDSALYLCASSLGGADGYTFGSGTRLTVV.

The table lists this clonotype with many counts. Written as DNA, the CDR3 is TGTGCCAGCAGTCCTGGGGGACAGCTCATGAACACTGAAGCTTTCTTT. Protein product: CASSPGGQLMNTEAFF. The gene calls are TRBV12-3 or TRBV12-4 and TRBJ1-1; 7 nucleotides agree with TRBD1. V was clipped by 5 bases and J by 0 bases; unmatched bases: 9. The CDR3 length is 16 residues.

This clonotype occurred many times. The gene calls are TRBV11-2 and TRBJ2-7; D unclear. Germline CDR1 is SGHAT and CDR2 is FQNNGV. The germline V and J ends were trimmed by 4 bases and 2 bases, with 9 bases remaining between them. This CDR3 has 13 amino acids. CDR3 DNA sequence: TGTGCCAGCAGCTGGGGTCCGACCTACGAGCAGTACTTC. This encodes CASSWGPTYEQYF.

This clonotype was detected many times. The chain recombines TRBV18 with TRBJ1-1; no reliable D call. This CDR3 is built from 14 residues. Between the trimmed V and J ends, which lost 4 bases and 1 base, there was a span of 10 bases. CDR1 and CDR2 from the germline V gene are KGHSH and LQKENI. The CDR3 sequence: CASSRSGQNTEAFF. CDR3 in DNA: TGTGCCAGCTCACGGTCTGGCCAGAACACTGAAGCTTTCTTT.

This clonotype has ten or more counts. V gene TRBV6-4 combines with J gene TRBJ2-6, with D possibly TRBD2 on 6 matching bases. CDR1 is MRHNA, CDR2 SNTAGT, per germline. CDR3 length: 14 amino acids. V gave up 5 bases and J gave up 1 base, with 6 bases separating them. The CDR3 DNA reads as TGTGCCAGCAGTAGCGGGTCTGGGGCCAACGTCCTGACTTTC. Its protein product is CASSSGSGANVLTF.

Only a few counts were recorded for this clonotype. The CDR3 sequence is CASSARGRQETQYF. The CDR3 DNA reads as TGTGCCAGCAGCGCCAGGGGAAGACAAGAGACCCAGTACTTC. The chain has TRBV9 and TRBJ2-5; weak D call: TRBD1 (6 bases). This CDR3 is 14 amino acids long. Germline V gene sequence: CDR1 SGDLS, CDR2 YYNGEE. The V end lost 3 bases, the J end lost 2 bases, and 11 bases lay between the germline ends.

The chain combines TRBV3-1 with TRBJ1-2; 9 bases line up with TRBD1. The CDR3 runs 14 residues. V shed 7 bases, J shed 4 bases, and the junction held 7 bases outside the gene matches. The germline CDR1 and CDR2 sequences are LGHDT and YNNKEL (reference sequence). In DNA, the CDR3 is TGTGCCAGCACCGGGACAGGGTTCTCCTATGGCTACACCTTC. As protein: CASTGTGFSYGYTF.

The table lists this clonotype with many counts. V and J are TRBV6-1 and TRBJ2-2; D ambiguous. The germline gives CDR1 MNHNS, CDR2 SASEGT. This CDR3 comprises 15 residues. V was clipped by 0 bases and J by 3 bases, with 8 bases between them. Here the CDR3 reads CASSEAASHTGELFF. The CDR3 bases are TGTGCCAGCAGTGAAGCGGCCAGCCACACCGGGGAGCTGTTTTTT.

This clonotype has only a few counts. The chain joins TRBV6-1 to TRBJ2-1; D ambiguous. The CDR3 has 15 residues. Germline V gives CDR1 MNHNS, CDR2 SASEGT. V dropped 6 bases and J dropped 2 bases, with 14 bases sitting between them. CDR3 protein: CASRWSAEPYNEQFF. As DNA, the CDR3 is TGTGCCAGCAGGTGGTCAGCCGAGCCCTACAATGAGCAGTTCTTC.

The sample holds many counts of this clonotype. This rearrangement joins TRBV27 to TRBJ2-7; D is perhaps TRBD1 (6 bases). CDR1 MNHEY and CDR2 SMNVEV come from the germline V gene (reference sequence). V dropped 10 bases and J dropped 3 bases, with 16 bases sitting between them. The CDR3 is 13 amino acids. CDR3 protein: CATTDRTNYEQYF. In nucleotides, the CDR3 is TGTGCCACTACGGACAGAACCAACTACGAGCAGTACTTC.

The chain links TRBV20-1 to TRBJ2-7; possibly TRBD1 for D (5 bases). Trimming removed 3 bases at V and 5 bases at J, with 14 bases between. CDR1 DFQATT and CDR2 SNEGSKA come from the germline V gene (reference sequence). The CDR3 is made up of 13 amino acids. The CDR3 protein is CSASWGLVNEQYF. The DNA for the CDR3 is TGCAGTGCTAGTTGGGGCCTGGTAAACGAGCAGTACTTC.

A few counts support this clonotype. The J gene is TRBJ1-5, the V gene TRBV3-1; D might be TRBD1 (6 bases). V lost 0 bases and J lost 12, with 12 bases in between. CDR3 length: 13 amino acids. The germline V gene encodes CDR1 LGHDT and CDR2 YNNKEL (reference sequence). For the CDR3, the DNA is TGTGCCAGCAGCCAAGAAGGGGGAGCCAACCAGCATTTT. Protein sequence: CASSQEGGANQHF.

This clonotype was seen more than once but under ten times. The rearrangement joins TRBV14 to TRBJ2-7, with D possibly TRBD1 on 5 matching bases. This CDR3 spans 14 amino acids. Germline V lookup: CDR1 SGHDN, CDR2 FVKESK. Trimming removed 0 bases at V and 6 bases at J, with 12 bases between. This chain's CDR3 is CASSQETGVLEQYF. CDR3 sequence (DNA): TGTGCCAGCAGCCAAGAAACAGGTGTCCTCGAGCAGTACTTC.

This clonotype has a count of ten or more. The chain is built from TRBV9 and TRBJ2-6; D may correspond to TRBD1 or TRBD2 (5 bases each). This CDR3 contains 14 residues. Trimming pared 3 bases from V and 9 bases from J, leaving 13 bases between. Per germline, CDR1 SGDLS and CDR2 YYNGEE. The CDR3 sequence: CASSAPTEGNVLTF. The CDR3 DNA is TGTGCCAGCAGCGCCCCGACAGAGGGCAACGTCCTGACTTTC.

V and J are TRBV6-2 or TRBV6-3 and TRBJ1-2; D remains ambiguous. Trimming took off 2 bases at V and 5 bases at J, with 6 bases between the two ends. The CDR3 runs to 12 residues. CDR1 and CDR2 from the germline V gene are MNHEY and SVGEGT. CDR3 DNA: TGTGCCAGCAGTTACAAGGGATATGGCTACACCTTC. Translating it yields CASSYKGYGYTF.

The table lists this clonotype with many counts. V is TRBV29-1 and J is TRBJ1-4; 11 bases align to TRBD1. The ends lost 7 bases at V and 9 bases at J; junction bases unmatched: 7. CDR3 length equals 13 residues. In germline, CDR1 is SQVTM, CDR2 ANQGSEA. CDR3 coding DNA: TGCAGCGCGGGGACAGGGGGAGTGAAAAAACTGTTTTTT. This sequence encodes CSAGTGGVKKLFF. The complete variable domain, with remaining parts taken from reference TRBV29-1 and TRBJ1-4, reads SAVISQKPSRDICQRGTSLTIQCQVDSQVTMMFWYRQQPGQSLTLIATANQGSEATYESGFVIDKFPISRPNLTFSTLTVSNMSPEDSSIYLCSAGTGGVKKLFFGSGTQLSVL.

This clonotype was recorded many times. The V call is TRBV7-9, the J call TRBJ1-1, with D perhaps TRBD1 (5 bases). Germline V gene lookup returns CDR1 SEHNR and CDR2 FQNEAQ (reference sequence). This CDR3 comprises 14 residues. The V gene lost 0 bases and the J gene lost 8 bases, with 13 bases spanning the gap. The CDR3 DNA is TGTGCCAGCAGCTTAGCGGGGGTCACCCGGGAAGCTTTCTTT. Translated, it gives CASSLAGVTREAFF.

This clonotype came up a few times. The chain is built from TRBV10-3 and TRBJ2-3; D gene unclear. Trimming removed 0 bases from V and 8 bases from J, with 18 bases in between. Germline assignment: CDR1 ENHRY and CDR2 SYGVKD. This CDR3 is built from 16 residues. In DNA form, the CDR3 reads TGTGCCATCAGTGAGTCGGCCCTCGGTGTAGATGTTACGCAGTATTTT. This sequence encodes CAISESALGVDVTQYF.

A few counts support this clonotype. J is TRBJ2-3 and V is TRBV7-2; D unclear. Germline CDR1 and CDR2: SGHTA and FQGNSA. V was cut by 3 bases and J by 3 bases, with 7 bases left in between. This CDR3 is built from 13 residues. The CDR3 nucleotides read TGTGCCAGCAGCTTGATGCGGACAGATACGCAGTATTTT. It specifies CASSLMRTDTQYF.

The V and J genes are TRBV12-3 or TRBV12-4 and TRBJ1-2, with D possibly matching TRBD1 (6 bases). The CDR3 is 12 amino acids. V was cut by 4 bases and J by 8 bases, with 11 bases left in between. The DNA for the CDR3 is TGTGCCAGCAGTTCCCAAGGGGGAGGCTACACCTTC. It translates to CASSSQGGGYTF.